This T cell receptor (beta chain) was retrieved from a study of blood T cells in healthy people across ages. Together with a sample-barcoded 5' primer, a J-beta primer mix was included in a second PCR lasting roughly 6 to 12 cycles. From each sample, at least 2.5 million paired-end reads containing CDR3 were obtained. MiXCR, applied by TCRdb to the 5' RACE reads, yields one record per CDR3 protein. The sample has approximately 940,000 distinct CDR3 sequences, about 48% seen once; the top ten hold about an eighth. The specimen was blood. The sequence derives from a man aged 25 to 40 in good health.

The CDR3 loop reads CASSSGQAAYGYTF. CDR3 sequence (DNA): TGTGCCAGCAGCTCGGGACAGGCGGCCTATGGCTACACCTTC. The J gene is TRBJ1-2, the V gene TRBV5-4; 8 bases agree with TRBD1. V gave up 3 bases and J gave up 4 bases; unmatched junction bases: 5. The CDR3 contains 14 residues. The V gene's germline CDR1 is SGHNT and CDR2 YYREEE (reference sequence).